The present TCR beta chain was sequenced within a study of early T cells in non-severe SARS-CoV-2 infection. TCRdb re-analysed the 5' RACE reads in MiXCR, keeping a single row per CDR3 protein. The sample has 46,000 or so distinct CDR3 sequences; approximately 4% are singletons. Ten or more counts support this clonotype. Germline V CDR1 and CDR2: SGHTA, FQGNSA. The CDR3 is 13 amino acids. V shed 2 bases and J shed 0 bases, with 4 bases lying between them. This chain connects TRBV7-2 to TRBJ1-1; no definite D call. Material for sequencing was whole blood. The TCR was taken from an adult who was a healthcare worker with PCR-confirmed SARS-CoV-2 infection or an uninfected control (not recorded which). The chain's CDR3 is CASSLTVNTEAFF. DNA of the CDR3: TGTGCCAGCAGCTTAACAGTGAACACTGAAGCTTTCTTT.